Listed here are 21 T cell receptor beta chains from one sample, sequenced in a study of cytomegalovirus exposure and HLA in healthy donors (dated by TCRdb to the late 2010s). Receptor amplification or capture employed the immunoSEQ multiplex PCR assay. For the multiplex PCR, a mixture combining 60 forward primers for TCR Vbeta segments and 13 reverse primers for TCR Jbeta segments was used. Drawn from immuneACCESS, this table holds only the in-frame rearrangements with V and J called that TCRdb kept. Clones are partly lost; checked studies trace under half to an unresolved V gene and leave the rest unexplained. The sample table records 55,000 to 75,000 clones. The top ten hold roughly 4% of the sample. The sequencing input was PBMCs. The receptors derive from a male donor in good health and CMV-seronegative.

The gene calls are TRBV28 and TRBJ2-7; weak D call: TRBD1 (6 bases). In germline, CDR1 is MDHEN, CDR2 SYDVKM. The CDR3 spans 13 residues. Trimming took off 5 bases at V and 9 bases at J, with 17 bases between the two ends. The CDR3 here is CASSPLGASTQYF. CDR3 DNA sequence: TGTGCCAGCAGTCCATTGGGGGCGTCGACGCAGTACTTC.

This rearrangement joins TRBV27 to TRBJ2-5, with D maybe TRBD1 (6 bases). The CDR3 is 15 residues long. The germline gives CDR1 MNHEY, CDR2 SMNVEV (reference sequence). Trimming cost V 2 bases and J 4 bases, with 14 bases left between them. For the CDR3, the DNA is TGTGCCAGCAGTTTAGGAGGCAGGGGTTCAGAGACCCAGTACTTC. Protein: CASSLGGRGSETQYF.

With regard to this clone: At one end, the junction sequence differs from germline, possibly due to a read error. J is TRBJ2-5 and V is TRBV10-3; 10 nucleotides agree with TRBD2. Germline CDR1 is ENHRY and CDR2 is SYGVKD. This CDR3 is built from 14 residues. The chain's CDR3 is CAIGEREGRETQYF. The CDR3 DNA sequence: TGTGCCATCGGTGAGCGGGAGGGCCGGGAGACCCAGTACTTC.

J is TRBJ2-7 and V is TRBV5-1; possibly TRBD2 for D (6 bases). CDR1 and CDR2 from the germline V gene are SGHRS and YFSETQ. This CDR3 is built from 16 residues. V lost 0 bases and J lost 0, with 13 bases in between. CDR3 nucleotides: TGCGCCAGCAGCTTGGACGGAGGGGTTAGCTCCTACGAGCAGTACTTC. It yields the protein CASSLDGGVSSYEQYF.

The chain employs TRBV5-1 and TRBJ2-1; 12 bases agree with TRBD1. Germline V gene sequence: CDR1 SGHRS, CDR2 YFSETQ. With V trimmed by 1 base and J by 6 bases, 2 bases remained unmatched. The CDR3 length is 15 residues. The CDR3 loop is CASSLPGQGANEQFF. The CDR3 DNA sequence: TGCGCCAGCAGCTTGCCGGGACAGGGGGCCAATGAGCAGTTCTTC.

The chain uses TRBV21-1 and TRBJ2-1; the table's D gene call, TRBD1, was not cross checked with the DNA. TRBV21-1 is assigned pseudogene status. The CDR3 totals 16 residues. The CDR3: CASNKRSGTSGDEQFF. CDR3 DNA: TGTGCCAGCAACAAGCGCTCCGGGACGTCAGGGGATGAGCAGTTCTTC.

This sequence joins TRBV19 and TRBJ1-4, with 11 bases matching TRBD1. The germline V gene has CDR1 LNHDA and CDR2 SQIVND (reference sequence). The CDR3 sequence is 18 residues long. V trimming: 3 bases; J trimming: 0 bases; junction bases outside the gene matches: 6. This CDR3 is CASSIPRTGGATNEKLFF. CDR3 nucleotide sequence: TGTGCCAGTAGTATCCCGCGGACAGGGGGCGCAACTAATGAAAAACTGTTTTTT.

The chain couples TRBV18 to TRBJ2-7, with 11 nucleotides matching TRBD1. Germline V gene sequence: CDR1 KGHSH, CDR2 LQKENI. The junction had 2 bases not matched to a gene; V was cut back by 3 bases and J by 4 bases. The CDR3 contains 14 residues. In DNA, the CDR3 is TGTGCCAGCTCACCCGGGACAGGGGGGTACGAGCAGTACTTC. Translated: CASSPGTGGYEQYF.

The CDR3 region has the DNA TGTGCCAGCAGCCAAGATTTACAGGGAATTGGCAATCAGCCCCAGCATTTT. This codes for CASSQDLQGIGNQPQHF. J is TRBJ1-5 and V is TRBV4-2, with D maybe TRBD1 (6 bases). The germline CDR1 and CDR2 sequences are LGHNA and YNFKEQ. The CDR3 totals 17 residues. Trimming left V 0 bases short and J 2 bases short, with 14 bases between.

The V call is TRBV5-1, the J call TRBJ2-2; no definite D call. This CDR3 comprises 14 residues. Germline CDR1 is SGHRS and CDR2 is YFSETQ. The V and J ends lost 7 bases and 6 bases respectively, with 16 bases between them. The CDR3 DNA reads TGCGCCAGCTCCCCCAGGATGGGTCCCGGGGAGCTGTTTTTT. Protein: CASSPRMGPGELFF.

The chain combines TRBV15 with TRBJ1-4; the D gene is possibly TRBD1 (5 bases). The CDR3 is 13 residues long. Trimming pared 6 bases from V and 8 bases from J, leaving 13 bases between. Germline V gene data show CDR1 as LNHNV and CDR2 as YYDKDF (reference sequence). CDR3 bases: TGTGCCACCAGAGAGGGAGGGGAAGAAAAACTGTTTTTT. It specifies CATREGGEEKLFF.

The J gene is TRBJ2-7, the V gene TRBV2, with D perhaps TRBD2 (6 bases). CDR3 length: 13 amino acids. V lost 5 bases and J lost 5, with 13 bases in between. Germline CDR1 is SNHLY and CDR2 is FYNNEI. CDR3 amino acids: CASSRRASDEQYF. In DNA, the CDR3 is TGTGCCAGCAGTCGGAGGGCCAGTGACGAGCAGTACTTC.

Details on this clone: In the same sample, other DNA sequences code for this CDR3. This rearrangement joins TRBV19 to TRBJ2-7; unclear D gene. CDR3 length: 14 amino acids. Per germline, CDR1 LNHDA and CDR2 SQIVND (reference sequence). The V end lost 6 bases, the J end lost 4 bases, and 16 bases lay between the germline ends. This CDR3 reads CASSTVRGVYEQYF. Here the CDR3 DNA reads TGTGCCAGTAGCACGGTCAGAGGAGTGTACGAGCAGTACTTC.

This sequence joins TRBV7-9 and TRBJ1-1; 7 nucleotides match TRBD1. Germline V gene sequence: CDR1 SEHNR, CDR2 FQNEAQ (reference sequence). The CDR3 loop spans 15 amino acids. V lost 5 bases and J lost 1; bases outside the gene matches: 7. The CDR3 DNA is TGTGCCAGCAGCCAAGAAGACAGGGCGAACACTGAAGCTTTCTTT. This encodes CASSQEDRANTEAFF.

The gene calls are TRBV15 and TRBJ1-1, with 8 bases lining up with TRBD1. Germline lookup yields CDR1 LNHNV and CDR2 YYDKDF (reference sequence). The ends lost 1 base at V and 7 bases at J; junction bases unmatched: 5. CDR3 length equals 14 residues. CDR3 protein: CATSRVGTGYEAFF. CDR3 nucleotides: TGTGCCACCAGCAGAGTAGGGACAGGTTATGAAGCTTTCTTT.

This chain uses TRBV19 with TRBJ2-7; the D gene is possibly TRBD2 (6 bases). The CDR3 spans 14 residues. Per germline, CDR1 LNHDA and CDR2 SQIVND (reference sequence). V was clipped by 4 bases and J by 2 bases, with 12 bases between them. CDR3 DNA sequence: TGTGCCAGTAGTACGGGACTGCCCGCCTACGAGCAGTACTTC. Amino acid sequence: CASSTGLPAYEQYF.

The CDR3 nucleotides read TGTGCCAGCAGCCAGGCGGAACCCTACAATGAGCAGTTCTTC. Translating it yields CASSQAEPYNEQFF. V is TRBV14 and J is TRBJ2-1; D remains ambiguous. The CDR3 is made up of 14 amino acids. The germline CDR1 and CDR2 sequences are SGHDN and FVKESK. V dropped 3 bases and J dropped 2 bases, with 8 bases sitting between them.

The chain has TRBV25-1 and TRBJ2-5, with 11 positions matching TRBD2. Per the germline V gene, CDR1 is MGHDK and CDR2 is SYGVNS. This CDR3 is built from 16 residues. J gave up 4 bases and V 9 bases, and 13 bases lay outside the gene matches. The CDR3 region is CASEGQGLAGGETQYF. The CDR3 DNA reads TGTGCCAGTGAGGGACAGGGCCTAGCGGGGGGAGAGACCCAGTACTTC. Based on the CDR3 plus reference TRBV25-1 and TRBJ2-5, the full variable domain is EADIYQTPRYLVIGTGKKITLECSQTMGHDKMYWYQQDPGMELHLIHYSYGVNSTEKGDLSSESTVSRIRTEHFPLTLESARPSHTSQYLCASEGQGLAGGETQYFGPGTRLLVL.

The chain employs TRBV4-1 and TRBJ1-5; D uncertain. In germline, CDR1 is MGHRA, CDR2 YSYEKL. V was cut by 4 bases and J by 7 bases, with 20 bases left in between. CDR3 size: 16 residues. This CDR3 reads CASSPFPGPEGQPQHF. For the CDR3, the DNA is TGCGCCAGCAGCCCGTTCCCGGGCCCCGAGGGACAGCCCCAGCATTTT.

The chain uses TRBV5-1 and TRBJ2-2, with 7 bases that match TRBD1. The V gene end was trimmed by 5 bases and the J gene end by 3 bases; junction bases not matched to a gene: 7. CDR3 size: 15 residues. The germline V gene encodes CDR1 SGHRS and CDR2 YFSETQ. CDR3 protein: CASSLATGDTGELFF. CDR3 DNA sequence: TGCGCCAGCAGTTTAGCAACAGGGGACACCGGGGAGCTGTTTTTT. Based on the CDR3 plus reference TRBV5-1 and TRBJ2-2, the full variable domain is KAGVTQTPRYLIKTRGQQVTLSCSPISGHRSVSWYQQTPGQGLQFLFEYFSETQRNKGNFPGRFSGRQFSNSRSEMNVSTLELGDSALYLCASSLATGDTGELFFGEGSRLTVL.

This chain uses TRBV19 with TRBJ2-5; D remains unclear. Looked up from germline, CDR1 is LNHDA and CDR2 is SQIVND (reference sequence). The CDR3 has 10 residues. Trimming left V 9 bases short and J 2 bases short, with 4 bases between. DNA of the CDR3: TGTGCCAGCACTCAAGAGACCCAGTACTTC. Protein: CASTQETQYF.